The 27 T cell receptor beta chains in this list originate from one sample, sequenced in a study of vaccination effects on CD4 cells after COVID-19. Profiling relied on immunoSEQ multiplex PCR, and the TCRdb table lists in-frame clones only, not all of them. The profile shows 28,000 or so clones, 83% of them singletons. Their specific antigens are unknown. Using viral peptide pools, the ViraFEST assay grew out antigen-specific CD4+ T cells prior to sequencing. Upon completion of roughly ten days in culture, CD4+ T cells were isolated. Participants were vaccinated with two doses of either the BNT162b2 or mRNA-1273 vaccine. The source material was CD4+ T cells from PBMCs cultured with HCoV-NL63 spike peptides, sampled after COVID-19 vaccination. The receptors derive from a human donor who received a COVID-19 vaccine. Some clones in this sample may be carry-over from other donors' samples.

This clone has just a few counts. The rearrangement links TRBV2 to TRBJ1-2; TRBD1 matches at 7 bases. CDR1 is SNHLY, CDR2 FYNNEI, per germline. CDR3 size: 14 residues. Trimming removed 2 bases from V and 8 bases from J; junction bases left unmatched: 8. The CDR3, as DNA: TGTGCCAGCAGTGAATGGTGGGACAGAGGGGGCTACACCTTC. This translates into CASSEWWDRGGYTF.

The chain couples TRBV6-2 or TRBV6-3 to TRBJ2-5; TRBD2 matches 9 bases. Germline lookup yields CDR1 MNHEY and CDR2 SVGEGT. V was pared by 4 bases and J by 0 bases, with 12 bases of the junction left unmatched. The length of the CDR3 is 18 residues. The CDR3 DNA is TGTGCCAGCAGTTCCTTTAAGGGGTTAGCGGGGGACCAAGAGACCCAGTACTTC. Its protein is CASSSFKGLAGDQETQYF.

CDR3 residues: CASSIRGGKGTQYF. The DNA of the CDR3 is TGTGCCAGTAGTATTAGAGGGGGCAAGGGGACCCAGTACTTC. This chain connects TRBV19 to TRBJ2-5; 7 bases are shared with TRBD1. CDR3 length equals 14 residues. V was clipped by 3 bases and J by 7 bases; unmatched bases: 8. CDR1 is LNHDA and CDR2 is SQIVND in the germline V gene (reference sequence).

The chain couples TRBV6-2 or TRBV6-3 to TRBJ2-7; 7 nucleotides align to TRBD1. V lost 2 bases to trimming and J lost 12 bases; unmatched junction nucleotides: 7. This CDR3 region has 12 residues. CDR1 and CDR2 (germline): MNHEY, SVGEGT. The CDR3 DNA follows: TGTGCCAGCAGTTACCCGGAACAGGGGTGGTACGTC. It encodes CASSYPEQGWYV.

V is TRBV9 and J is TRBJ2-1; 12 positions agree with TRBD2. J gave up 10 bases and V 2 bases, and 16 bases lay outside the gene matches. CDR1 and CDR2 (germline): SGDLS, YYNGEE. The CDR3 consists of 18 residues. CDR3 DNA: TGTGCCAGCAGCGTCCGTCTGTCTAGCGGGGGGGCACTAAAAGAGCAGTTCTTC. Protein: CASSVRLSSGGALKEQFF.

CDR3 coding DNA: TGTGCCCTCAGGCGGTCCTACGAGCAGTACGTC. Residues: CALRRSYEQYV. The chain recombines TRBV27 with TRBJ2-7; no firm D call. The germline V and J ends were trimmed by 11 bases and 1 base, with 9 bases remaining between them. The length of the CDR3 is 11 residues. Per germline, CDR1 MNHEY and CDR2 SMNVEV (reference sequence).

The chain links TRBV11-2 to TRBJ2-2; 10 bases match TRBD2. The V gene's germline CDR1 is SGHAT and CDR2 FQNNGV. This CDR3 region has 18 residues. V was pared by 3 bases and J by 3 bases, with 10 bases of the junction left unmatched. For the CDR3, the DNA is TGTGCCAGCAGCTTCCTCCTAGCGGGGGAAGCGGACACCGGGGAGCTGTTTTTT. It codes for CASSFLLAGEADTGELFF.

The J gene is TRBJ2-3, the V gene TRBV6-2 or TRBV6-3; 9 bases line up with TRBD2. V was pared by 4 bases and J by 3 bases, with 2 bases of the junction left unmatched. In germline, CDR1 is MNHEY, CDR2 SVGEGT. The CDR3 contains 14 residues. The CDR3 DNA reads TGTGCCAGCAGTTTGAGCGGGGGGACAGATACGCAGTATTTT. Encoded protein: CASSLSGGTDTQYF.

This sequence joins TRBV6-5 and TRBJ2-3, with a tentative D call TRBD2 (5 bases). The CDR3 runs 14 residues. Trimming pared 6 bases from V and 1 base from J, leaving 11 bases between. The germline V gene has CDR1 MNHEY and CDR2 SVGAGI. The CDR3 is CASSVPGGTDTQYF. CDR3 sequence (DNA): TGTGCCAGCAGCGTTCCCGGGGGCACAGATACGCAGTATTTT.

This clone was seen a few times. The chain has TRBV10-3 and TRBJ1-3; D call uncertain. V was pared by 6 bases and J by 3 bases, with 6 bases between. Germline CDR1 and CDR2: ENHRY and SYGVKD. The CDR3 is 12 amino acids. Written as DNA, the CDR3 is TGTGCCATCAGGGGCGATGGAAACACCATATATTTT. It codes for CAIRGDGNTIYF.

Only one count was recorded for this clone. The V call is TRBV3-1 (or the pseudogene TRBV3-2), the J call TRBJ1-1, with D hard to call. With 4 bases removed from V and 3 bases from J, the gap between germline ends came to 12 bases. Germline assignment: CDR1 LGHDT and CDR2 YNNKEL (reference sequence). This CDR3 contains 14 residues. CDR3 nucleotide sequence: TGTGCCAGCAGCCCTCCGCATAGGGACACTGAAGCTTTCTTT. Protein sequence: CASSPPHRDTEAFF.

The chain recombines TRBV14 with TRBJ1-2, with TRBD1 matching 7 bases. Per germline, CDR1 SGHDN and CDR2 FVKESK. The CDR3 loop spans 16 amino acids. V was pared by 0 bases and J by 3 bases, with 7 bases of the junction left unmatched. DNA of the CDR3: TGTGCCAGCAGCCAAGACCGTTCAGGGGGTTACTATGGCTACACCTTC. Translation gives CASSQDRSGGYYGYTF. Full variable domain (rest looked up from reference TRBV14 and TRBJ1-2): EAGVTQFPSHSVIEKGQTVTLRCDPISGHDNLYWYRRVMGKEIKFLLHFVKESKQDESGMPNNRFLAERTGGTYSTLKVQPAELEDSGVYFCASSQDRSGGYYGYTFGSGTRLTVV.

The V call is TRBV11-1, the J call TRBJ2-3; 7 nucleotides agree with TRBD1. CDR1 is SGHAT, CDR2 FQDESV, per germline (reference sequence). The CDR3 is 13 amino acids. The trim removed 3 bases at V and 4 bases at J, leaving 1 base unmatched. This chain's CDR3 is CASSFQGADTQYF. In nucleotides, the CDR3 is TGTGCCAGCAGCTTCCAGGGGGCAGATACGCAGTATTTT. Full variable domain (outside the CDR3, taken from reference TRBV11-1 and TRBJ2-3): EAEVAQSPRYKITEKSQAVAFWCDPISGHATLYWYRQILGQGPELLVQFQDESVVDDSQLPKDRFSAERLKGVDSTLKIQPAELGDSAMYLCASSFQGADTQYFGPGTRLTVL.

In nucleotides, the CDR3 is TGTGCCAGCAGCTACGGGATTAATGAAAAACTGTTTTTT. Translated: CASSYGINEKLFF. V is TRBV6-5 and J is TRBJ1-4; no definite D call. V was pared by 6 bases and J by 4 bases, with 9 bases between. The CDR3 totals 13 residues. Germline V lookup: CDR1 MNHEY, CDR2 SVGAGI.

The chain employs TRBV28 and TRBJ1-3; D gene ambiguous. The CDR3 runs 14 residues. Between the trimmed V and J ends, which lost 2 bases and 2 bases, there was a span of 7 bases. The germline gives CDR1 MDHEN, CDR2 SYDVKM. The CDR3 reads CASSLVTAGNTIYF. CDR3 bases: TGTGCCAGCAGTTTAGTGACGGCTGGAAACACCATATATTTT.

The DNA for the CDR3 is TGTGCCAGCAGTCCGGGGGCTTCTAGCACAGATACGCAGTATTTT. It is translated as CASSPGASSTDTQYF. The chain uses TRBV6-5 and TRBJ2-3; perhaps D is TRBD1 or TRBD2 (6 bases each). From germline, CDR1 is MNHEY and CDR2 SVGAGI. Trimming took 5 bases from V and 0 from J, leaving 12 bases between them. This CDR3 is built from 15 residues.

This chain links TRBV5-1 with TRBJ2-3, with TRBD1 as a possible D gene (6 bases). Trimming cost V 0 bases and J 4 bases, with 15 bases left between them. Germline V gene data show CDR1 as SGHRS and CDR2 as YFSETQ. This CDR3 comprises 16 residues. The CDR3 region is CASSLDRGSGADTQYF. CDR3 in DNA: TGCGCCAGCAGCTTGGATCGTGGCTCAGGGGCAGATACGCAGTATTTT.

This clone came up a few times. The chain is built from TRBV9 and TRBJ2-6; D is unresolved. The germline gives CDR1 SGDLS, CDR2 YYNGEE. This CDR3 region has 13 residues. Trimming took 0 bases from V and 2 from J, leaving 0 bases between them. The CDR3 bases are TGTGCCAGCAGCGTAGCTGGGGCCAACGTCCTGACTTTC. It encodes CASSVAGANVLTF.

The CDR3 nucleotides are TGTGCCAGCAGCGTCAATTATGGCTACACCTTC. It specifies CASSVNYGYTF. This chain uses TRBV9 with TRBJ1-2; D call uncertain. The CDR3 contains 11 residues. The V and J ends lost 2 bases and 5 bases respectively, with 4 bases between them. Germline V lookup: CDR1 SGDLS, CDR2 YYNGEE.

This clone was counted a single time. The chain couples TRBV28 to TRBJ1-2; D perhaps matches TRBD1 (5 bases). Germline V gene data show CDR1 as MDHEN and CDR2 as SYDVKM. V was cut by 6 bases and J by 3 bases, with 17 bases left in between. This CDR3 region has 15 residues. The CDR3, as DNA: TGTGCCAGCAGCAGAATCAGGGAGAGGGACTATGGCTACACCTTC. Its translation is CASSRIRERDYGYTF.

The chain joins TRBV18 to TRBJ1-4; D unresolved. The CDR3 sequence is 15 residues long. Germline lookup yields CDR1 KGHSH and CDR2 LQKENI. V lost 5 bases to trimming and J lost 5 bases, with 15 bases between them. The CDR3: CASSAYSTYNEKLFF. In DNA form, the CDR3 reads TGTGCCAGCTCAGCCTATTCTACCTACAATGAAAAACTGTTTTTT.

V usage is TRBV20-1 and J usage is TRBJ2-4; possibly TRBD1 or TRBD2 for D (6 bases each). CDR1 is DFQATT, CDR2 SNEGSKA, per germline (reference sequence). V was pared by 3 bases and J by 2 bases, with 17 bases between. The CDR3 contains 16 residues. This CDR3 is CSASNPRGVSKNIQYF. In DNA, the CDR3 is TGCAGTGCTAGTAACCCTAGGGGGGTCTCCAAAAACATTCAGTACTTC.

The genes are TRBV5-1 and TRBJ2-5, with D tentatively TRBD1 or TRBD2 (7 bases each). This CDR3 is 15 amino acids long. Germline V gene lookup returns CDR1 SGHRS and CDR2 YFSETQ. V was shortened by 4 bases and J by 5 bases, with 18 bases between the two germline ends. The CDR3, as DNA: TGCGCCAGCAGCGTTAGCCGACAGGGAGGGGAGACCCAGTACTTC. Amino acid sequence: CASSVSRQGGETQYF.

This chain uses TRBV27 with TRBJ2-1; TRBD1 matches at 9 bases. V dropped 4 bases and J dropped 7; count of bases not matched to a gene: 5. Germline lookup yields CDR1 MNHEY and CDR2 SMNVEV (reference sequence). There are 14 residues in the CDR3. The CDR3 sequence: CASSWDRVKNEQFF. Written as DNA, the CDR3 is TGTGCCAGCAGTTGGGACAGGGTGAAGAATGAGCAGTTCTTC.

The V and J genes are TRBV9 and TRBJ2-2; 11 positions match TRBD2. Trimming at V came to 1 base and at J to 4 bases, leaving 6 bases not matched to a gene. The CDR3 totals 17 residues. CDR1 and CDR2 (germline): SGDLS, YYNGEE. CDR3 region: CASSVLAGGSGTGELFF. CDR3 bases: TGTGCCAGCAGCGTACTAGCGGGGGGCTCCGGCACCGGGGAGCTGTTTTTT.

The rearrangement uses TRBV29-1 and TRBJ2-3; TRBD1 or TRBD2 may be the D gene (6 bases each). The V end was cut by 7 bases, the J end by 0 bases, with 11 bases between. The CDR3 runs 13 residues. Germline CDR1 reads SQVTM; CDR2 reads ANQGSEA. CDR3 sequence reads: CSAGGRSTDTQYF. CDR3 nucleotides: TGCAGCGCCGGGGGCAGGAGCACAGATACGCAGTATTTT.

The CDR3 coding sequence is TGTGCCAGCAGCTTAGCCCCTTCGGTAGTGGGAAACACCATATATTTT. It is translated as CASSLAPSVVGNTIYF. This chain links TRBV7-8 with TRBJ1-3; no definite D call. V lost 0 bases to trimming and J lost 4 bases, with 13 bases between them. Germline loops: CDR1 SGHVS, CDR2 FQNEAQ. This CDR3 region has 16 residues.